Listed here are 32 T cell receptor beta chains from one sample, sequenced in a study of T cell changes during pregnancy in multiple sclerosis. The data were produced by immunoSEQ multiplex PCR, yet TCRdb's version contains in-frame clones alone and is incomplete. This sample has 35,000 to 50,000 clones, with 80% to 95% found just once. Specimen: CD4+ T cells from peripheral blood mononuclear cells, collected in the first trimester of pregnancy. These TCRs come from a female donor with multiple sclerosis, enrolled in a pregnancy study.

The gene calls are TRBV9 and TRBJ2-5, with D possibly being TRBD2 (5 bases). The end of the DNA fits TRBJ2-7 better, so the J call may be wrong. The CDR3 runs 16 residues. From germline, CDR1 is SGDLS and CDR2 YYNGEE. CDR3 in amino acids: CASSVDPGVMTHEQYF. DNA of the CDR3: TGTGCCAGCAGCGTAGACCCCGGGGTTATGACCCACGAGCAGTACTTC.

This chain joins TRBV7-8 and TRBJ2-7, with 9 bases aligning to TRBD2. The CDR3 has 14 residues. Trimming took 5 bases from V and 0 from J; bases not matched to a gene: 2. CDR1 and CDR2 from the germline V gene are SGHVS and FQNEAQ. CDR3: CASSPSGISYEQYF. CDR3 DNA sequence: TGTGCCAGCAGCCCTAGCGGGATCTCCTACGAGCAGTACTTC.

The chain has TRBV6-6 and TRBJ2-5; D gene ambiguous. Germline loops: CDR1 MNHNY, CDR2 SVGAGI (reference sequence). The ends were cut back, 2 bases at V and 3 bases at J, with 7 bases in the middle. The CDR3 sequence is 13 residues long. This CDR3 reads CASSYAEKETQYF. The CDR3 DNA reads TGTGCCAGCAGTTACGCGGAGAAAGAGACCCAGTACTTC.

The chain is built from TRBV19 and TRBJ2-7, with TRBD2 matching over 11 bases. Trimming cost V 5 bases and J 6 bases; bases outside gene matches: 9. CDR1 is LNHDA, CDR2 SQIVND, per germline (reference sequence). The CDR3 is 15 residues long. The DNA of the CDR3 is TGTGCCAGTAGTGAGGGACTAGCGGTAAAATCCGAGCAGTACTTC. Protein: CASSEGLAVKSEQYF.

The chain couples TRBV7-8 to TRBJ2-2; 7 nucleotides match TRBD1. This CDR3 is built from 17 residues. CDR1 SGHVS and CDR2 FQNEAQ come from the germline V gene. V shed 4 bases, J shed 4 bases, and the junction held 12 bases outside the gene matches. The CDR3 DNA reads TGTGCCAGCAGCTCTCAGGGACAGTACCAATCCACCGGGGAGCTGTTTTTT. It yields the protein CASSSQGQYQSTGELFF.

The V call is TRBV19, the J call TRBJ2-6; TRBD1 might be the D (5 bases). This CDR3 has 17 residues. V lost 3 bases and J lost 0, with 12 bases in between. Germline CDR1 and CDR2: LNHDA and SQIVND (reference sequence). CDR3 in DNA: TGTGCCAGTAGTATCAGTCAGGGTCTCTCTGGGGCCAACGTCCTGACTTTC. This translates into CASSISQGLSGANVLTF.

This sequence joins TRBV9 and TRBJ2-4; weak D call: TRBD1 (5 bases). This CDR3 has 16 amino acids. Germline lookup yields CDR1 SGDLS and CDR2 YYNGEE. V lost 0 bases and J 1 base, leaving 11 bases between the germline ends. CDR3 DNA sequence: TGTGCCAGCAGCGTAGGTGAAGGGGTTGCCAAAAACATTCAGTACTTC. This codes for CASSVGEGVAKNIQYF.

This rearrangement joins TRBV7-3 to TRBJ2-1; 13 positions match TRBD2. The CDR3 loop spans 15 amino acids. The germline CDR1 and CDR2 sequences are SGHTA and FQGTGA. The ends lost 5 bases at V and 8 bases at J; junction bases unmatched: 6. The CDR3 spells CASSAGLAGVYEQFF. CDR3 bases: TGTGCCAGCAGCGCAGGACTAGCGGGAGTCTATGAGCAGTTCTTC.

CDR3 sequence: CASSVAQGRGNEQFF. As DNA, the CDR3 is TGTGCCAGCAGCGTAGCCCAGGGTAGGGGCAATGAGCAGTTCTTC. The chain employs TRBV9 and TRBJ2-1; D might be TRBD1 (5 bases). CDR3 length: 15 amino acids. Germline-derived CDR1 and CDR2 are SGDLS and YYNGEE. The germline V and J ends were trimmed by 0 bases and 6 bases, with 13 bases remaining between them.

The V and J genes are TRBV29-1 and TRBJ2-7; 8 nucleotides line up with TRBD2. The V and J ends lost 4 bases and 5 bases, in that order; junction bases with no gene match: 7. The CDR3 length is 13 residues. Germline V gene sequence: CDR1 SQVTM, CDR2 ANQGSEA. The CDR3 DNA follows: TGCAGCGTTGTTCGAAGCGGGAGTCACGAGCAGTACTTC. Translating gives CSVVRSGSHEQYF.

The chain carries TRBV19 and TRBJ1-5; a weak D match, TRBD1 (6 bases). The CDR3 has 15 residues. From germline, CDR1 is LNHDA and CDR2 SQIVND (reference sequence). Trimming shortened V by 5 bases and J by 4 bases, and 15 bases separated the two germline ends. The CDR3 coding sequence is TGTGCCAGTAGTGACACAGGGCGGGGGAATCAGCCCCAGCATTTT. Its protein is CASSDTGRGNQPQHF.

This clone was detected a few times. The V gene is TRBV7-9, the J gene TRBJ2-7; 8 bases are a match to TRBD2. This CDR3 comprises 14 residues. V lost 4 bases, J lost 3 bases, and 5 bases stayed unmatched. Germline CDR1 SEHNR, CDR2 FQNEAQ (reference sequence). The CDR3 protein is CASSSGTSHYEQYF. The DNA for the CDR3 is TGTGCCAGCAGCTCCGGGACTAGTCACTACGAGCAGTACTTC.

The DNA for the CDR3 is TGTGCCATCAGTGAGTCGACTCTTGGACGGACTCGGGATACGCAGTATTTT. Translation: CAISESTLGRTRDTQYF. This rearrangement joins TRBV10-3 to TRBJ2-3; D might be TRBD2 (5 bases). Trimming took 0 bases from V and 6 from J, leaving 19 bases between them. Germline V gene sequence: CDR1 ENHRY, CDR2 SYGVKD. The CDR3 sequence is 17 residues long.

This clone was observed a single time. The genes are TRBV28 and TRBJ2-7, with TRBD2 matching over 8 bases. CDR1 and CDR2 (germline): MDHEN, SYDVKM. After removal of 8 bases from V and 3 bases from J, the junction contained 9 bases not matched to a gene. The length of the CDR3 is 14 residues. DNA of the CDR3: TGTGCCAGCTATGGAGCGGGAGACCTCTACGAGCAGTACTTC. Protein: CASYGAGDLYEQYF.

This chain joins TRBV14 and TRBJ2-7, with a possible D match to TRBD1 (6 bases). Per the germline V gene, CDR1 is SGHDN and CDR2 is FVKESK. V was cut by 4 bases and J by 0 bases, with 10 bases left in between. The CDR3 covers 14 residues. CDR3 region: CASSPWDNSYEQYF. The CDR3 DNA is TGTGCCAGCAGCCCCTGGGACAACTCCTACGAGCAGTACTTC.

The rearrangement uses TRBV2 and TRBJ2-1; a possible D gene is TRBD2 (5 bases). V lost 7 bases to trimming and J lost 6 bases, with 10 bases between them. The germline V gene has CDR1 SNHLY and CDR2 FYNNEI. The CDR3 runs to 12 residues. The CDR3 nucleotides are TGTGCCAGCACCCGGGAAGCCAATGAGCAGTTCTTC. It is translated as CASTREANEQFF.

As concerns this clone: Other DNA sequences of this sample code for an identical CDR3. This chain links TRBV29-1 with TRBJ1-1, with D hard to call. This CDR3 is built from 12 residues. Germline CDR1 SQVTM, CDR2 ANQGSEA. V lost 4 bases, J lost 1 base, and 7 bases lay in between. CDR3 residues: CSVVGENTEAFF. In DNA, the CDR3 is TGCAGCGTTGTCGGGGAGAACACTGAAGCTTTCTTT. Based on the CDR3 plus reference TRBV29-1 and TRBJ1-1, the full variable domain is SAVISQKPSRDICQRGTSLTIQCQVDSQVTMMFWYRQQPGQSLTLIATANQGSEATYESGFVIDKFPISRPNLTFSTLTVSNMSPEDSSIYLCSVVGENTEAFFGQGTRLTVV.

The chain has TRBV10-3 and TRBJ2-3; 13 bases fit TRBD2. This CDR3 comprises 17 residues. From germline, CDR1 is ENHRY and CDR2 SYGVKD. J was trimmed by 4 bases and V by 6 bases; bases with no gene match: 10. Here the CDR3 DNA reads TGTGCCATCAGGAAGGGGGGACTAGCGGGAAGGCCAGATACGCAGTATTTT. This sequence encodes CAIRKGGLAGRPDTQYF.

The rearrangement joins TRBV25-1 to TRBJ2-6; D is ambiguous. Germline loops: CDR1 MGHDK, CDR2 SYGVNS. V was shortened by 6 bases and J by 1 base, with 4 bases between the two germline ends. CDR3 length: 13 amino acids. The CDR3 here is CASRESGANVLTF. CDR3 sequence (DNA): TGTGCCAGCAGGGAGTCTGGGGCCAACGTCCTGACTTTC.

The chain is built from TRBV19 and TRBJ2-3, with D possibly being TRBD1 (6 bases). This CDR3 region has 15 residues. Looked up from germline, CDR1 is LNHDA and CDR2 is SQIVND (reference sequence). V was trimmed by 2 bases and J by 1 base, leaving 10 bases between them. DNA for the CDR3: TGTGCCAGTAGTATAAGAGGGGGAGGCACAGATACGCAGTATTTT. It translates to CASSIRGGGTDTQYF.

The chain joins TRBV28 to TRBJ2-4; a possible D gene is TRBD2 (5 bases). The germline CDR1 and CDR2 sequences are MDHEN and SYDVKM. Trimming removed 10 bases from V and 4 bases from J, with 11 bases in between. The CDR3 totals 12 residues. In DNA, the CDR3 is TGTGCCACCTCGGGGTTTAAAAACATTCAGTACTTC. Amino acids: CATSGFKNIQYF.

The chain has TRBV27 and TRBJ1-5; TRBD1 matches 7 bases. J gave up 5 bases and V 1 base, and 2 bases lay outside the gene matches. Germline V gives CDR1 MNHEY, CDR2 SMNVEV (reference sequence). This CDR3 contains 14 residues. In DNA, the CDR3 is TGTGCCAGCAGTTTATTAACAGGGGATCAGCCCCAGCATTTT. Protein sequence: CASSLLTGDQPQHF.

The J gene is TRBJ2-1, the V gene TRBV5-8; 8 bases fit TRBD2. The CDR3 consists of 14 residues. Losses at the gene ends were 2 bases for V and 7 bases for J; bases not matched to a gene: 5. Germline CDR1 SGHTS, CDR2 YDEGEE. The DNA for the CDR3 is TGTGCCAGCAGCTTCAAGCGGGAGATGAATGAGCAGTTCTTC. It codes for CASSFKREMNEQFF.

The rearrangement joins TRBV15 to TRBJ2-2, with 10 positions matching TRBD1. J lost 3 bases, V lost 8 bases, and 6 bases had no gene match. This CDR3 region has 15 residues. From germline, CDR1 is LNHNV and CDR2 YYDKDF (reference sequence). Here the CDR3 reads CATATGTGDTGELFF. CDR3 bases: TGTGCCACCGCAACCGGGACAGGGGACACCGGGGAGCTGTTTTTT.

The CDR3 here is CATGGLAGVYEQYF. The CDR3, as DNA: TGTGCCACTGGGGGACTAGCAGGAGTATACGAGCAGTACTTC. The J gene is TRBJ2-7, the V gene TRBV6-6, with 9 bases fitting TRBD2. Germline lookup yields CDR1 MNHNY and CDR2 SVGAGI (reference sequence). V lost 10 bases, J lost 4 bases, and 11 bases stayed unmatched. CDR3 length: 14 amino acids.

V usage is TRBV30 and J usage is TRBJ1-1; 9 nucleotides align to TRBD1. The CDR3 spans 11 residues. Germline assignment: CDR1 GTSNPN and CDR2 SVGIG (reference sequence). V shed 7 bases, J shed 9 bases, and the junction held 6 bases outside the gene matches. CDR3 sequence reads: CASDGTGKAFF. CDR3 nucleotides: TGTGCCTCGGACGGGACAGGGAAAGCTTTCTTT.

This chain joins TRBV7-2 and TRBJ1-1; D remains unclear. Looked up from germline, CDR1 is SGHTA and CDR2 is FQGNSA. The CDR3 is 13 amino acids. The V and J ends lost 4 bases and 0 bases respectively, with 6 bases between them. The DNA of the CDR3 is TGTGCCAGCAGCTCCCGTATGAACACTGAAGCTTTCTTT. Translating it yields CASSSRMNTEAFF.

The V and J genes are TRBV19 and TRBJ2-7; TRBD1 matches 8 bases. The CDR3 extends over 14 amino acids. The V segment lost 1 base and the J segment 7 bases; nucleotides outside the gene matches: 6. Germline loops: CDR1 LNHDA, CDR2 SQIVND (reference sequence). The CDR3 bases are TGTGCCAGTAGTATAGTGGGACAGGTTGGTGAGCAGTACTTC. Its translation: CASSIVGQVGEQYF.

The rearrangement uses TRBV5-4 and TRBJ2-3, with 9 bases that match TRBD2. The germline gives CDR1 SGHNT, CDR2 YYREEE (reference sequence). Unmatched junction bases numbered 8, after V lost 1 base and J lost 5 bases. The CDR3 has 16 residues. The CDR3 DNA reads TGTGCCAGCAGCTTGTTGCCTAGCGGGATAGGAGATACGCAGTATTTT. Its protein product is CASSLLPSGIGDTQYF. Using reference TRBV5-4 and TRBJ2-3 for the parts outside the CDR3, the full variable domain is ETGVTQSPTHLIKTRGQQVTLRCSSQSGHNTVSWYQQALGQGPQFIFQYYREEENGRGNFPPRFSGLQFPNYSSELNVNALELDDSALYLCASSLLPSGIGDTQYFGPGTRLTVL.

The rearrangement uses TRBV28 and TRBJ2-7; 8 nucleotides align to TRBD2. Germline CDR1 is MDHEN and CDR2 is SYDVKM. Unmatched junction bases numbered 10, after V lost 6 bases and J lost 0 bases. CDR3 length equals 16 residues. The CDR3 region is CASSTTGGGVSYEQYF. CDR3 nucleotide sequence: TGTGCCAGCAGCACAACCGGGGGGGGCGTCTCCTACGAGCAGTACTTC.

The chain is built from TRBV4-2 and TRBJ1-2; unclear D gene. CDR1 and CDR2 from the germline V gene are LGHNA and YNFKEQ. This CDR3 comprises 14 residues. Between the trimmed V and J ends, which lost 1 base and 5 bases, there was a span of 11 bases. This CDR3 is CASSQASSDYGYTF. CDR3 coding DNA: TGTGCCAGCAGCCAAGCATCGAGCGATTATGGCTACACCTTC.

The chain carries TRBV7-2 and TRBJ1-2, with 8 bases identical to TRBD1. The CDR3 consists of 15 residues. Germline V gene lookup returns CDR1 SGHTA and CDR2 FQGNSA. Trimming removed 1 base from V and 3 bases from J; junction bases left unmatched: 4. DNA of the CDR3: TGTGCCAGCAGCTTAGATCAGGGGGCGTACTATGGCTACACCTTC. This translates into CASSLDQGAYYGYTF.